Shown below are 27 T cell receptor beta chains from a single sample sequenced in a study of CD8+ T cells in alopecia areata. Isolated RNA was reverse transcribed into cDNA used as the sequencing template. This table comes from immunoSEQ multiplex PCR, and its TCRdb copy is limited to in-frame clones, with some not included. The table has 150,000 or so clones, 87% seen once. Sequencing used CD8+ T cells sorted from blood, obtained at week 0. The receptors were sampled from a human donor with alopecia areata.

This clone occurred a few times. This chain connects TRBV6-4 to TRBJ2-3; TRBD2 aligns across 8 bases. Looked up from germline, CDR1 is MRHNA and CDR2 is SNTAGT. The CDR3 is 14 amino acids. Trimming cost V 3 bases and J 1 base; bases outside gene matches: 0. CDR3 loop: CASSETSGTDTQYF. The CDR3 DNA is TGTGCCAGCAGTGAGACTAGCGGCACAGATACGCAGTATTTT.

The gene calls are TRBV11-2 and TRBJ2-1; D not certain. In germline, CDR1 is SGHAT, CDR2 FQNNGV. Trimming left V 2 bases short and J 8 bases short, with 7 bases between. The CDR3 loop spans 12 amino acids. The CDR3 protein is CASSLLAHEQFF. The CDR3 bases are TGTGCCAGCAGCTTATTGGCCCATGAGCAGTTCTTC.

The chain uses TRBV27 and TRBJ2-7; perhaps D is TRBD1 or TRBD2 (5 bases each). V lost 1 base to trimming and J lost 7 bases, with 20 bases between them. The germline V gene has CDR1 MNHEY and CDR2 SMNVEV (reference sequence). The CDR3 is made up of 16 amino acids. For the CDR3, the DNA is TGTGCCAGCAGTTTATTGACCGGGACGCCCAAGTGGGAGCAGTACTTC. Its protein is CASSLLTGTPKWEQYF.

This chain links TRBV4-1 with TRBJ2-7, with D unresolved. Trimming stripped 0 bases from V and 1 base from J, with 10 bases between. This CDR3 has 15 residues. The germline V gene encodes CDR1 MGHRA and CDR2 YSYEKL. CDR3 in DNA: TGCGCCAGCAGCCAAGATATGCCCCCGTCCTACGAGCAGTACTTC. Its protein product is CASSQDMPPSYEQYF.

This chain uses TRBV7-6 with TRBJ2-3, with 11 bases aligning to TRBD2. CDR3 length: 16 residues. The ends lost 5 bases at V and 6 bases at J; junction bases unmatched: 10. Germline CDR1 is SGHVS and CDR2 is FNYEAQ. CDR3 in amino acids: CASSGDVAGGPDTQYF. The CDR3 nucleotides read TGTGCCAGCAGCGGGGATGTAGCGGGGGGGCCTGATACGCAGTATTTT. Filled out from reference TRBV7-6 and TRBJ2-3, the complete variable domain reads GAGVSQSPRYKVTKRGQDVALRCDPISGHVSLYWYRQALGQGPEFLTYFNYEAQQDKSGLPNDRFSAERPEGSISTLTIQRTEQRDSAMYRCASSGDVAGGPDTQYFGPGTRLTVL.

This sequence joins TRBV5-6 and TRBJ2-7; D ambiguous. V lost 4 bases and J 3 bases, leaving 11 bases between the germline ends. CDR1 SGHDT and CDR2 YYEEEE come from the germline V gene. This CDR3 is 13 amino acids long. CDR3 sequence: CASSAGSDYEQYF. The CDR3, as DNA: TGTGCCAGCAGCGCAGGCAGCGACTACGAGCAGTACTTC.

The V call is TRBV11-2, the J call TRBJ2-1, with D perhaps matching TRBD2 (6 bases). V was cut by 5 bases and J by 8 bases, with 22 bases left in between. The CDR3 has 16 amino acids. CDR1 and CDR2 (germline): SGHAT, FQNNGV. The CDR3 sequence is CASSTNALRGGDEQFF. In nucleotides, the CDR3 is TGTGCCAGCAGCACGAACGCGTTAAGGGGCGGGGATGAGCAGTTCTTC.

V is TRBV6-5 and J is TRBJ1-2; no firm D call. V lost 5 bases and J lost 8, with 12 bases in between. The CDR3 contains 12 residues. Germline V CDR1 and CDR2: MNHEY, SVGAGI. The CDR3 nucleotides read TGTGCCAGCAGTGCCATCGTAGTGGGCTACACCTTC. Protein sequence: CASSAIVVGYTF.

The gene calls are TRBV19 and TRBJ2-2; D is undetermined. The CDR3 runs 11 residues. Germline assignment: CDR1 LNHDA and CDR2 SQIVND (reference sequence). Trimming took off 7 bases at V and 4 bases at J, with 4 bases between the two ends. CDR3 DNA: TGTGCCAGTACTGCCACCGGGGAGCTGTTTTTT. The encoded protein is CASTATGELFF.

This chain joins TRBV11-2 and TRBJ2-7; TRBD2 is a possible D gene (6 bases). CDR3 length: 15 residues. Trimming stripped 5 bases from V and 2 bases from J, with 16 bases between. Germline CDR1 SGHAT, CDR2 FQNNGV. The CDR3 DNA sequence: TGTGCCAGCAGCGCCGAAGGATCGGGGGCCTACGAGCAGTACTTC. Protein product: CASSAEGSGAYEQYF.

This sequence joins TRBV27 and TRBJ1-2, with D perhaps matching TRBD1 (5 bases). The V gene lost 6 bases and the J gene lost 7 bases, with 12 bases spanning the gap. In germline, CDR1 is MNHEY, CDR2 SMNVEV (reference sequence). CDR3 length: 12 residues. The CDR3 region has the DNA TGTGCCAGCAGGCAGGGAATGGGTGGCTACACCTTC. It encodes CASRQGMGGYTF.

The rearrangement joins TRBV7-9 to TRBJ2-1; 11 bases line up with TRBD2. The CDR3 has 15 amino acids. Germline loops: CDR1 SEHNR, CDR2 FQNEAQ (reference sequence). J was trimmed by 8 bases and V by 5 bases; bases with no gene match: 8. The chain's CDR3 is CASSLLAGAGYEQFF. For the CDR3, the DNA is TGTGCCAGCAGCCTACTAGCGGGAGCCGGTTATGAGCAGTTCTTC.

The chain couples TRBV27 to TRBJ1-1; 9 positions match TRBD1. In germline, CDR1 is MNHEY, CDR2 SMNVEV (reference sequence). After removal of 6 bases from V and 3 bases from J, the junction contained 5 bases not matched to a gene. The CDR3 is 14 residues long. In DNA, the CDR3 is TGTGCCAGCAGGGACAGGGGTCGGGACACTGAAGCTTTCTTT. Residues: CASRDRGRDTEAFF.

This clone was found once. CDR3 sequence (DNA): TGTGCCAGCAGCTATGGTTCTGCTGAGCAGTTCTTC. Its protein product is CASSYGSAEQFF. The rearrangement joins TRBV7-6 to TRBJ2-1; D is unresolved. V lost 4 bases and J 9 bases, leaving 10 bases between the germline ends. The CDR3 runs 12 residues. Germline CDR1 and CDR2: SGHVS and FNYEAQ.

This clone appeared a few times. The gene calls are TRBV6-5 and TRBJ2-3; TRBD2 might be the D (5 bases). Germline CDR1 and CDR2: MNHEY and SVGAGI. The CDR3 spans 15 residues. The V end was cut by 0 bases, the J end by 3 bases, with 10 bases between. The CDR3 DNA is TGTGCCAGCAGTTACTCAAGCCCGGGAACAGATACGCAGTATTTT. This codes for CASSYSSPGTDTQYF.

The CDR3 spells CASTDSSYEQYF. Here the CDR3 DNA reads TGCGCCAGCACCGACAGCTCCTACGAGCAGTACTTC. The V gene is TRBV5-1, the J gene TRBJ2-7; D is possibly TRBD1 (5 bases). Germline-derived CDR1 and CDR2 are SGHRS and YFSETQ. This CDR3 has 12 amino acids. Trimming removed 6 bases from V and 0 bases from J, with 7 bases in between.

The chain combines TRBV19 with TRBJ2-4; D uncertain. This CDR3 is 15 amino acids long. Trimming left V 0 bases short and J 9 bases short, with 15 bases between. Germline loops: CDR1 LNHDA, CDR2 SQIVND (reference sequence). The CDR3 bases are TGTGCCAGTAGTATAGATCCGGCCGTGTCGGGCATTCAGTACTTC. This codes for CASSIDPAVSGIQYF.

V gene TRBV4-1 combines with J gene TRBJ2-3; the match to TRBD2 covers 7 bases. The CDR3 is 14 amino acids. Germline lookup yields CDR1 MGHRA and CDR2 YSYEKL. The junction had 5 bases not matched to a gene; V was cut back by 2 bases and J by 6 bases. The CDR3 nucleotides read TGCGCCAGCAGCCAATCACTAGCGACGGATACGCAGTATTTT. It codes for CASSQSLATDTQYF.

Concerning this clone itself: The same CDR3 also results from other DNA sequences found in this sample. V and J are TRBV9 and TRBJ2-2; 7 nucleotides match TRBD2. CDR1 is SGDLS, CDR2 YYNGEE, per germline. J was trimmed by 5 bases and V by 0 bases; bases with no gene match: 1. This CDR3 region has 14 residues. The DNA of the CDR3 is TGTGCCAGCAGCGTAGGCGGGGGAACCGGGGAGCTGTTTTTT. Translation: CASSVGGGTGELFF.

This chain connects TRBV20-1 to TRBJ2-7; D could derive from TRBD1 or TRBD2 (5 bases each). Trimming stripped 5 bases from V and 5 bases from J, with 10 bases between. The CDR3 runs 11 residues. Germline V gene lookup returns CDR1 DFQATT and CDR2 SNEGSKA (reference sequence). CDR3 amino acids: CSALRENEQYF. The CDR3, as DNA: TGCAGTGCTCTCAGGGAGAACGAGCAGTACTTC.

This sequence joins TRBV15 and TRBJ2-7; 12 bases are shared with TRBD2. The CDR3 is 18 amino acids. V shed 3 bases and J 3 bases; nucleotides not matched to a gene: 12. Germline V gives CDR1 LNHNV, CDR2 YYDKDF (reference sequence). CDR3 amino acids: CATSSTTSGRSPYYEQYF. The CDR3 DNA follows: TGTGCCACCAGCAGTACGACTAGCGGGAGATCCCCCTACTACGAGCAGTACTTC.

The rearrangement joins TRBV27 to TRBJ2-3; D may correspond to TRBD1 or TRBD2 (6 bases each). Between the trimmed V and J ends, which lost 5 bases and 0 bases, there was a span of 12 bases. CDR1 and CDR2 (germline): MNHEY, SMNVEV (reference sequence). The CDR3 consists of 15 residues. The CDR3 here is CASSPGGQSTDTQYF. In DNA, the CDR3 is TGTGCCAGCAGTCCCGGGGGCCAAAGCACAGATACGCAGTATTTT.

The chain is built from TRBV29-1 and TRBJ2-1; the D is unclear. The germline V and J ends were trimmed by 6 bases and 0 bases, with 18 bases remaining between them. Germline loops: CDR1 SQVTM, CDR2 ANQGSEA. The CDR3 runs 16 residues. The CDR3 spells CSVEPKQRNSYNEQFF. The CDR3 coding sequence is TGCAGCGTCGAACCTAAACAGCGAAACTCCTACAATGAGCAGTTCTTC.

The CDR3 protein is CASDSGIQPQHF. Here the CDR3 DNA reads TGTGCCAGTGATTCCGGGATCCAGCCCCAGCATTTT. The chain is built from TRBV19 and TRBJ1-5; no clear D gene. Trimming cost V 8 bases and J 7 bases, with 12 bases left between them. The CDR3 runs 12 residues. CDR1 and CDR2 (germline): LNHDA, SQIVND (reference sequence).

The V gene is TRBV29-1, the J gene TRBJ1-1, with 7 bases fitting TRBD1. V trimming: 2 bases; J trimming: 11 bases; junction bases outside the gene matches: 14. The CDR3 sequence is 14 residues long. The V gene's germline CDR1 is SQVTM and CDR2 ANQGSEA. The CDR3 nucleotides are TGCAGCGTTGAATGGTACGCCGACAGGGCTTTTGCTTTCTTT. It specifies CSVEWYADRAFAFF. The full variable domain, in which reference TRBV29-1 and TRBJ1-1 provide the parts outside the CDR3, is SAVISQKPSRDICQRGTSLTIQCQVDSQVTMMFWYRQQPGQSLTLIATANQGSEATYESGFVIDKFPISRPNLTFSTLTVSNMSPEDSSIYLCSVEWYADRAFAFFGQGTRLTVV.

J is TRBJ2-3 and V is TRBV10-3, with 9 nucleotides matching TRBD1. V lost 7 bases and J lost 5; bases outside the gene matches: 7. From germline, CDR1 is ENHRY and CDR2 SYGVKD. There are 14 residues in the CDR3. Here the CDR3 reads CAINSGQGLDTQYF. DNA for the CDR3: TGTGCCATCAATTCCGGACAGGGGTTAGATACGCAGTATTTT.

This clone was recorded only once. The chain carries TRBV11-2 and TRBJ1-1; D is unresolved. V lost 0 bases, J lost 7 bases, and 9 bases lay in between. Germline assignment: CDR1 SGHAT and CDR2 FQNNGV. This CDR3 region has 13 residues. CDR3 loop: CASSLDRKVEAFF. The CDR3 coding sequence is TGTGCCAGCAGCTTAGATAGGAAGGTTGAAGCTTTCTTT.